Only a few counts were recorded for the clone carrying this TCR beta chain. This CDR3 comprises 13 residues. The germline V gene has CDR1 SEHNR and CDR2 FQNEAQ (reference sequence). The trim removed 5 bases at V and 3 bases at J, leaving 2 bases unmatched. The data belong to a study of blood T cell repertoires in COVID-19. The overall study: Spain, Italy and the United States supplied samples that represented acute and convalescent COVID-19. T cells, B-cell-depleted T cells, or PBMCs provided the cDNA or gDNA that served as material.

In the original processing: Amplification of reference gene primers was used by the study to estimate nucleated cell counts. Here immunoSEQ multiplex PCR was the method, and the copy in TCRdb shows in-frame clones only, minus some. The V and J calls and clone size were taken over from that table, and D and trimming were inferred from the DNA. Found here are roughly 110,000 clones, roughly 82% of them singletons; the top ten hold less than 9.5%. The genes are TRBV7-9 and TRBJ2-7; 9 positions match TRBD1. The TCR originated in a woman in her 40s with acute or convalescent COVID-19. Material: peripheral blood. CDR3 amino acids: CASSLTGGYEQYF. The CDR3 DNA reads TGTGCCAGCAGCCTGACAGGGGGCTACGAGCAGTACTTC.